This T cell receptor beta chain is drawn from a study of blood T cell repertoires in COVID-19. Germline V gene data show CDR1 as LGHNA and CDR2 as YNFKEQ. The CDR3 consists of 16 residues. The V and J ends lost 0 bases and 3 bases, in that order; junction bases with no gene match: 6. This table comes from immunoSEQ multiplex PCR, and its TCRdb copy is limited to in-frame clones, with some not included. The table records around 290,000 clones, 75% to 90% of them present only once. V gene TRBV4-2 combines with J gene TRBJ2-3; TRBD2 aligns across 7 bases. The TCR sequence derives from a woman aged 40 to 49 who had recovered from COVID-19. Sequenced sample: PBMCs or T cells enriched from blood (not recorded which). CDR3 coding DNA: TGTGCCAGCAGCCAAGATGGGGGGGGATCGACAGATACGCAGTATTTT. Translated, it gives CASSQDGGGSTDTQYF.